The clone carrying this TCR beta chain is deemed medium-sized. The sample comes from a study of T cells in localized non-small cell lung cancer. Germline loops: CDR1 SNHLY, CDR2 FYNNEI. CDR3 length: 14 residues. V lost 5 bases, J lost 5 bases, and 15 bases lay in between. Generated by immunoSEQ multiplex PCR, the TCRdb table keeps only in-frame clones and is missing some. The data show about 1,500 clones, approximately 40% seen once. The sequences come from lung tumor tissue, collected before any cancer treatment. This sequence joins TRBV2 and TRBJ1-1; no definite D call. The source of this sequence is a woman aged 40-70 years with stage I squamous cell lung carcinoma. CDR3 amino acids: CASSPFIPGTEAFF. CDR3 bases: TGTGCCAGCAGTCCTTTCATACCGGGGACTGAAGCTTTCTTT.